The 9 T cell receptor beta chains in this list originate from one sample, sequenced in a study of blood T cells in healthy people across ages. For the second PCR, which ran for roughly 7 to 11 cycles, a sample-barcoded 5' primer and a J-beta primer mix were used. One entry per CDR3 protein, called by TCRdb with MiXCR from the 5' RACE reads. The table includes about 810,000 distinct CDR3 sequences, under 40% detected once. The source material was blood. The receptors were sampled from a man aged 18 to 30 in good health.

The V and J genes are TRBV6-1 and TRBJ2-7; 8 bases map to TRBD1. This CDR3 has 14 residues. In germline, CDR1 is MNHNS, CDR2 SASEGT. The V and J ends lost 4 bases and 3 bases, in that order; junction bases with no gene match: 5. The DNA of the CDR3 is TGTGCCAGCAGTGGGCCCAGGGGGCTCTACGAGCAGTACTTC. Translation: CASSGPRGLYEQYF.

This clonotype was recorded once. J is TRBJ1-2 and V is TRBV20-1; TRBD1 is a possible D gene (5 bases). The CDR3 consists of 14 residues. Germline lookup yields CDR1 DFQATT and CDR2 SNEGSKA (reference sequence). V was pared by 3 bases and J by 3 bases, with 14 bases between. CDR3 nucleotide sequence: TGCAGTGCTAGGGTGGGGGTGGGAGACTATGGCTACACCTTC. Its translation is CSARVGVGDYGYTF.

Details on this clonotype: One end of the junction fails to match germline, which may point to a read error. The gene calls are TRBV25-1 and TRBJ2-1; D may correspond to TRBD1 or TRBD2 (5 bases each). Germline CDR1 MGHDK, CDR2 SYGVNS. This CDR3 contains 16 residues. CDR3 residues: CASSTGRKSSYNGQFF. DNA for the CDR3: TGTGCCAGCAGTACGGGACGGAAGAGCTCCTACAATGGGCAGTTCTTC.

The chain employs TRBV7-2 and TRBJ2-5; 10 bases line up with TRBD1. The ends lost 5 bases at V and 11 bases at J; junction bases unmatched: 14. Germline CDR1 is SGHTA and CDR2 is FQGNSA. The CDR3 is made up of 15 amino acids. This chain's CDR3 is CASSPRDRGYNEQYF. In DNA form, the CDR3 reads TGTGCCAGCAGCCCTCGGGACAGGGGATACAATGAGCAGTACTTC.

The rearrangement links TRBV5-1 to TRBJ2-1; no definite D call. Germline V CDR1 and CDR2: SGHRS, YFSETQ. V lost 0 bases and J lost 0, with 10 bases in between. This CDR3 has 16 residues. In nucleotides, the CDR3 is TGCGCCAGCAGCTTGGAAGGGTGGAGCTCCTACAATGAGCAGTTCTTC. Amino acids: CASSLEGWSSYNEQFF.

The V gene is TRBV6-5, the J gene TRBJ1-1, with D possibly TRBD1 on 5 matching bases. Trimming left V 9 bases short and J 4 bases short, with 18 bases between. CDR3 size: 14 residues. Germline CDR1 and CDR2: MNHEY and SVGAGI. DNA for the CDR3: TGTGCCAGTGGGGCCGGGACCATCGGCACTGAAGCTTTCTTT. This sequence encodes CASGAGTIGTEAFF.

This clonotype has just a few counts. The chain couples TRBV28 to TRBJ1-1, with 11 nucleotides matching TRBD1. Germline CDR1 MDHEN, CDR2 SYDVKM. The trim removed 6 bases at V and 3 bases at J, leaving 9 bases unmatched. The CDR3 is 16 amino acids. As DNA, the CDR3 is TGTGCCAGCAGCCCAGGGGACAGGGGGTTGTACACTGAAGCTTTCTTT. It is translated as CASSPGDRGLYTEAFF.

This clonotype was recorded many times. The rearrangement links TRBV2 to TRBJ2-7; 9 bases align to TRBD1. The germline gives CDR1 SNHLY, CDR2 FYNNEI. The junction had 2 bases not matched to a gene; V was cut back by 8 bases and J by 0 bases. The CDR3 sequence is 13 residues long. The CDR3 DNA reads TGTGCCAGCGGGGACAGGGCCTCCTACGAGCAGTACTTC. Its translation is CASGDRASYEQYF.

For this clonotype: One base away lies a much larger clone, so this may be a sequencing read error. The chain carries TRBV5-1 and TRBJ2-7; 12 bases agree with TRBD1. The CDR3 is made up of 17 amino acids. Per germline, CDR1 SGHRS and CDR2 YFSETQ. V gave up 4 bases and J gave up 7 bases; unmatched junction bases: 15. DNA for the CDR3: TGCGCCAGCAGCCACCTCCACTCCGGGACAGGGGGCAATGAGCAGTACTTC. Translating gives CASSHLHSGTGGNEQYF.